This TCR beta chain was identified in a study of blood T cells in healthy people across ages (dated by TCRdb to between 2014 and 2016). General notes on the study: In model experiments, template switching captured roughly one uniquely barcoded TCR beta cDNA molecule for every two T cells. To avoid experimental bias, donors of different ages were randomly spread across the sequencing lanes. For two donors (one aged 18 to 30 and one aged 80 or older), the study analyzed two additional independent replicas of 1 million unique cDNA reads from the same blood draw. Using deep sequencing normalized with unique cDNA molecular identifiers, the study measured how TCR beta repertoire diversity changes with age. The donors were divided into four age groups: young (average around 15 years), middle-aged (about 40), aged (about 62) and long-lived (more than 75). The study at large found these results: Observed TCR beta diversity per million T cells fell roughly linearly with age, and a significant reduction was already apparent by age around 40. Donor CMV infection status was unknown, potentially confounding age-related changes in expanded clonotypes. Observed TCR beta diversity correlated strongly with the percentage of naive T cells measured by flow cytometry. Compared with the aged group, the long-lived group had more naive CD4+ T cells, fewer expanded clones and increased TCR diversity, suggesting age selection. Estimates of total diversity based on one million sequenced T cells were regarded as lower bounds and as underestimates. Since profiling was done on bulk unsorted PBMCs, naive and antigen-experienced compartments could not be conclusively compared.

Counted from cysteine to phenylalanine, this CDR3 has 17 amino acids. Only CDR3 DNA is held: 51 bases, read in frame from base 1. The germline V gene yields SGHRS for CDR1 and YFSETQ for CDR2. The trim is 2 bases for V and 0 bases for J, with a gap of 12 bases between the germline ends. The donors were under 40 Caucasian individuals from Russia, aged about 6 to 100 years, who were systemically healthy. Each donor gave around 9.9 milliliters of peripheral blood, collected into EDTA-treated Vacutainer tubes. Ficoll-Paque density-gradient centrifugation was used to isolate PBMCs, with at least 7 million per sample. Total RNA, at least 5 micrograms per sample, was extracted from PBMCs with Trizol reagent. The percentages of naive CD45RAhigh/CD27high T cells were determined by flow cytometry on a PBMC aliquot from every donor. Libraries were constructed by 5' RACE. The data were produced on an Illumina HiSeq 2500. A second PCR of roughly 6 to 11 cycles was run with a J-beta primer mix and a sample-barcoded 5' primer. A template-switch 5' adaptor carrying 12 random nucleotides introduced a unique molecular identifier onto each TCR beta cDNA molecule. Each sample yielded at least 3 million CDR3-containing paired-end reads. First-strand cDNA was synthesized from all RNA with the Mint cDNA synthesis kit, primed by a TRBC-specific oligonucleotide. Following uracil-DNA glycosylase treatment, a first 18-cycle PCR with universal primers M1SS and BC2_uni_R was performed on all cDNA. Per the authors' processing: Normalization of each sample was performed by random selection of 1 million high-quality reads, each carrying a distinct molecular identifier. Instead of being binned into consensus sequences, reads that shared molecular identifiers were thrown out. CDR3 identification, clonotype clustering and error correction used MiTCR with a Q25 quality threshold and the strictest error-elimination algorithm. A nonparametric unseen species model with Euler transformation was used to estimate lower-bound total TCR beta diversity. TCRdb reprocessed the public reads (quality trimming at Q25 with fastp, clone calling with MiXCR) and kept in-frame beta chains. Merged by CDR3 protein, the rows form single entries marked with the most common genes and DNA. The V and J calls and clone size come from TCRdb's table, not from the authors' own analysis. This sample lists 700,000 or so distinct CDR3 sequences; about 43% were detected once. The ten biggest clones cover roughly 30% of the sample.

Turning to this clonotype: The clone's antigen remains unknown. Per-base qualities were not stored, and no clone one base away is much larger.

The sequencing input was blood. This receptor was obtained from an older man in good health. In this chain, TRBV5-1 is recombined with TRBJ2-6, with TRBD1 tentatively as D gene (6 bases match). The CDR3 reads CASSFGRTDSGANVLTF. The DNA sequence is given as TGCGCCAGCAGCTTTGGACGGACAGACTCTGGGGCCAACGTCCTGACTTTC.